Each of the 10 T cell receptor beta chains below was sequenced from the same sample in a study of shared clonotypes between healthy human individuals. The repertoire was sequenced with immunoSEQ multiplex PCR; TCRdb's copy has only in-frame clones and lacks some. The sample lists fewer than 2.5 million clones, 80% to 95% occurring once. The sequenced sample was naive CD4+ T cells from PBMCs. Subset noted: CD45RA+ positively selected. Receptor source: a man younger than 35 in good health. Some clones in this sample may be carry-over from other donors' samples.

As for this clone: The junction does not match germline at one end; this may be a read error. The chain recombines TRBV5-1 with TRBJ1-1, with a possible D match to TRBD1 (5 bases). There are 13 residues in the CDR3. Germline-derived CDR1 and CDR2 are SGHRS and YFSETQ. The CDR3 sequence: CASSPGTDNHRIF. In DNA form, the CDR3 reads TGCGCCAGCAGCCCCGGAACGGACAATCACCGAATCTTT. The complete variable domain, with remaining parts taken from reference TRBV5-1 and TRBJ1-1, reads KAGVTQTPRYLIKTRGQQVTLSCSPISGHRSVSWYQQTPGQGLQFLFEYFSETQRNKGNFPGRFSGRQFSNSRSEMNVSTLELGDSALYLCASSPGTDNHRIFGQGTRLTVV.

The V gene is TRBV9, the J gene TRBJ2-5, with TRBD2 as a possible D gene (5 bases). Germline CDR1 SGDLS, CDR2 YYNGEE. The CDR3 contains 14 residues. V was shortened by 0 bases and J by 4 bases, with 10 bases between the two germline ends. The CDR3 nucleotides read TGTGCCAGCAGCGTAGTTCCAGCGGCAGAGACCCAGTACTTC. It translates to CASSVVPAAETQYF.

The chain has TRBV11-2 and TRBJ2-1; 9 nucleotides line up with TRBD2. Germline values: CDR1 SGHAT, CDR2 FQNNGV. This CDR3 has 15 residues. V was clipped by 7 bases and J by 8 bases; unmatched bases: 12. CDR3 loop: CASTNRGGVWDEQFF. The CDR3 nucleotides are TGTGCCAGCACCAACCGCGGGGGGGTTTGGGATGAGCAGTTCTTC.

The chain combines TRBV6-5 with TRBJ1-6; possible D gene TRBD1, 5 bases. V was clipped by 0 bases and J by 8 bases, with 11 bases between them. Germline CDR1 is MNHEY and CDR2 is SVGAGI. The CDR3 length is 15 residues. The CDR3 DNA reads as TGTGCCAGCAGTTACTCGGGCAGGGCCCATTCACCCCTCCACTTT. Residues: CASSYSGRAHSPLHF.

The chain employs TRBV7-6 and TRBJ1-5; D is possibly TRBD1 (5 bases). The CDR3 has 16 residues. Trimming shortened V by 5 bases and J by 4 bases, and 18 bases separated the two germline ends. CDR1 is SGHVS, CDR2 FNYEAQ, per germline. CDR3 residues: CASSPINGARNQPQHF. DNA of the CDR3: TGTGCCAGCAGCCCGATAAACGGGGCCCGAAATCAGCCCCAGCATTTT.

This chain's CDR3 is CATSRVGSMGTGSYEQYF. Written as DNA, the CDR3 is TGTGCCACCAGCAGAGTGGGTTCGATGGGGACAGGGAGTTACGAGCAGTACTTC. This sequence joins TRBV15 and TRBJ2-7; 9 bases match TRBD1. The CDR3 has 18 residues. Germline CDR1 and CDR2: LNHNV and YYDKDF (reference sequence). The junction had 14 bases not matched to a gene; V was cut back by 1 base and J by 4 bases.

Regarding this clone: Other nucleotide sequences in the sample specify the same CDR3. The chain combines TRBV18 with TRBJ1-1, with D uncertain. Germline V CDR1 and CDR2: KGHSH, LQKENI. This CDR3 region has 14 residues. The V and J ends lost 3 bases and 1 base respectively, with 9 bases between them. As DNA, the CDR3 is TGTGCCAGCTCACCCGGTGGCGGGAACACTGAAGCTTTCTTT. This codes for CASSPGGGNTEAFF.

The chain recombines TRBV28 with TRBJ1-2; 10 bases agree with TRBD1. The CDR3 has 16 residues. V lost 6 bases to trimming and J lost 3 bases; unmatched junction nucleotides: 10. CDR1 MDHEN and CDR2 SYDVKM come from the germline V gene. The CDR3 is CASRPRQGAVHYGYTF. The CDR3 bases are TGTGCCAGCAGACCCCGACAGGGGGCGGTCCACTATGGCTACACCTTC.

Points on this clone: Additional DNA sequences in this sample encode the identical CDR3. This chain joins TRBV6-5 and TRBJ1-2; TRBD1 is a possible D gene (5 bases). The CDR3 covers 15 residues. V lost 0 bases and J lost 2, with 10 bases in between. Germline V lookup: CDR1 MNHEY, CDR2 SVGAGI. In DNA, the CDR3 is TGTGCCAGCAGTTACTCGCCGGGGCTGAACTATGGCTACACCTTC. Amino acids: CASSYSPGLNYGYTF.

The rearrangement links TRBV18 to TRBJ2-7; 8 nucleotides line up with TRBD1. CDR1 KGHSH and CDR2 LQKENI come from the germline V gene. The CDR3 length is 14 residues. Trimming cost V 2 bases and J 6 bases; bases outside gene matches: 6. The CDR3 loop reads CASSPAQGVGEQYF. CDR3 nucleotides: TGTGCCAGCTCACCAGCACAGGGGGTTGGCGAGCAGTACTTC.